This T cell receptor (beta chain) was sequenced during a study of tumor-infiltrating lymphocytes in localized non-small cell lung cancer. Study-wide results and caveats: Each assay used a separate piece of the same tissue.

In regard to this clone: Its antigen is unidentified.

The repertoire was sequenced with immunoSEQ multiplex PCR; TCRdb's copy has only in-frame clones and lacks some. The sample includes more than 10,000 clones, approximately 83% of them seen just once. After removal of 3 bases from V and 7 bases from J, the junction contained 2 bases not matched to a gene. This CDR3 is built from 13 residues. Germline V gene sequence: CDR1 SGHRS, CDR2 YFSETQ. This receptor was identified in a human donor with non-small cell lung cancer. The chain couples TRBV5-1 to TRBJ1-2; 11 bases are a match to TRBD1. Sequencing was performed on uninvolved lung tissue not adjacent to the tumor. The chain's CDR3 is CASSSGTGGGYTF. In DNA, the CDR3 is TGCGCCAGCAGCTCCGGGACAGGGGGTGGCTACACCTTC.